This T cell receptor beta chain was found in a study of cytotoxic CD8 clonotypes in ibrutinib-treated CLL (dated by TCRdb to the early 2020s). Notes on the research overall: In this cohort, more than 14 patients were treatment-naive and approximately twelve were relapsed/refractory, while about 18 had unmutated IGHV. Responses were partial in roughly 24 patients and complete in 2; after median about 70 months follow-up, some 15 stayed in remission and about twelve progressed. Samples at response were collected after a median of roughly 13 months of treatment, with a range of about 6 to 36 months. An average of around 250,000 productive templates and 94,082 productive rearrangements was obtained per sample. Of the 86 participants in the trial, about two dozen had longitudinal samples available. Cryopreserved peripheral blood mononuclear cells were obtained before treatment, at response, and at either sustained remission or disease progression. Every remission and progressive disease sample was obtained while ibrutinib was still being received by the patients. Overall results and qualifications from the work: Public clonotypes were found to be uncommon and were observed to contract or remain stable during treatment; the increase in clonality was shown to reflect expansion of private clonotypes at ibrutinib response. An increase in clonality was observed at ibrutinib response, with clonality remaining stable during sustained remission and falling back toward baseline at progression. Sampling times were not matched between patients in sustained remission and patients whose disease was progressing, and lymph node repertoires were not examined. Baseline clonality exceeded that of age-matched healthy donors and correlated strongly with circulating CD8+ T-cell counts.

For TCR beta library preparation, roughly 2.2 micrograms of genomic DNA were isolated from cryopreserved PBMCs. Longitudinal blood samples from CLL patients on ibrutinib monotherapy were analyzed using high-throughput TCR beta sequencing. The patients took part in an open-label, single-center phase 2 trial of ibrutinib monotherapy. From its cysteine to its phenylalanine, the CDR3 spans 15 amino acids. Kept here is only the CDR3 DNA, which spans 45 bases and is read in frame from base 1. Based on the germline V gene, the CDR1 and CDR2 sequences are ENHRY and SYGVKD. Trimmed from V: 2 bases; trimmed from J: 0 bases; junction bases lacking a gene match: 3. The goal of deep resolution MiSeq sequencing was a depth between 1 in 1 million and 1 in 200,000 T cells, and coverage averaged 10x per clonotype. TCR beta libraries were generated with the immunoSEQ hsTCRB Kit. Per the original workflow: ImmunoSEQ Data Assistant and ImmunoSEQ Analyzer were used for data analysis, and V, D and J genes were assigned according to IMGT definitions. Clonality was computed as one minus normalized Shannon entropy of productive rearrangement frequencies, ranging from 0 to 1. Public clonotype analysis was restricted to overrepresented clonotypes comprising at least 0.05% of each patient's repertoire. Repertoires from about a dozen age-matched healthy donors in immuneACCESS were used as clonality controls. TCRdb mirrors the immuneACCESS table, restricted to in-frame sequences. Some clones are absent from its copies; in checked studies, under half trace to an unresolved V gene, and the reason for the others is unknown. The DNA gave D and trimming, while V, J and clone size come from that table. In all, the sample holds a few hundred thousand clones, and roughly 70% of those were seen once. The top ten clonotypes cover roughly 6.7% of the sample.

In this sample, this clone turned up a few times. This receptor's antigen is unknown. Base qualities are not at hand, and no much larger clone is one base apart. Material: PBMCs, obtained after 36 months of ibrutinib treatment. The chain uses TRBV10-3 and TRBJ2-7; 8 of the junction bases match TRBD2. The receptor comes from a human donor with chronic lymphocytic leukemia. The CDR3 here reads CAISEPSGSSYEQYF. The nucleotides read TGTGCCATCAGTGAGCCCAGCGGGAGCTCCTACGAGCAGTACTTC.